This passage covers 28 T cell receptor beta chains from one sample sequenced in a study of vaccination and CD4 T cells after COVID-19. Treatment reported: approximately 10-day PBMC culture with coronavirus spike peptide pools or control peptides (ViraFEST assay). Antigen specificity for these receptors is unknown. Sequencing of cultured CD4+ T cell DNA used the Oncomine TCR Beta short-read assay. One entry per CDR3 protein results from TCRdb running MiXCR on the PCR reads. This sample has approximately 14,000 distinct CDR3 sequences, with 20% to 25% found just once. The sample consisted of CD4+ T cells from blood, cultured in vitro, taken before SARS-CoV-2 vaccination. The receptors were sampled from a human donor who received a COVID-19 vaccine.

V usage is TRBV12-3 or TRBV12-4 and J usage is TRBJ1-2, with D possibly TRBD1 on 6 matching bases. The CDR3 spans 16 residues. Trimming pared 5 bases from V and 4 bases from J, leaving 20 bases between. The CDR3 DNA follows: TGTGCCAGCAGTCCTACTCAGGGGCCCTACCTCTATGGCTACACCTTC. As protein: CASSPTQGPYLYGYTF.

This clonotype qualifies as medium-sized. The chain uses TRBV20-1 and TRBJ1-6; 7 nucleotides match TRBD1. The V gene's germline CDR1 is DFQATT and CDR2 SNEGSKA (reference sequence). The CDR3 consists of 15 residues. V was clipped by 3 bases and J by 7 bases; unmatched bases: 9. In DNA form, the CDR3 reads TGCAGTGCTAGCAAACAGGGGCTGGGGAATTCACCCCTCCACTTT. Amino acid sequence: CSASKQGLGNSPLHF.

This chain joins TRBV5-4 and TRBJ1-1; possible D gene TRBD1, 5 bases. In germline, CDR1 is SGHNT, CDR2 YYREEE (reference sequence). The CDR3 runs 15 residues. Trimming took off 4 bases at V and 4 bases at J, with 17 bases between the two ends. Here the CDR3 reads CASSRRSYGATEAFF. The DNA for the CDR3 is TGTGCCAGCAGCCGCCGGTCGTACGGGGCCACTGAAGCTTTCTTT.

This clonotype was recorded a few times. The gene calls are TRBV6-1 and TRBJ1-1, with TRBD1 identical over 7 bases. CDR1 and CDR2 (germline): MNHNS, SASEGT. The CDR3 loop spans 17 amino acids. With V trimmed by 2 bases and J by 0 bases, 9 bases remained unmatched. CDR3 coding DNA: TGTGCCAGCAGTGAATCGTCCCGGAGGGGGCTGAACACTGAAGCTTTCTTT. Translation: CASSESSRRGLNTEAFF.

As to this clonotype: A read error may account for a junction end that differs from germline. V usage is TRBV24-1 and J usage is TRBJ2-1; D is uncertain. Germline CDR1 reads KGHDR; CDR2 reads SFDVKD. The CDR3 sequence is 13 residues long. The CDR3 reads CAASERRDNEQFF. CDR3 nucleotide sequence: TGTGCCGCCAGTGAGCGACGGGACAATGAGCAGTTCTTC.

By share, this clonotype counts as medium-sized. V usage is TRBV10-3 and J usage is TRBJ1-6, with D unclear. This CDR3 has 12 residues. V dropped 4 bases and J dropped 9 bases, with 7 bases sitting between them. CDR1 ENHRY and CDR2 SYGVKD come from the germline V gene. The CDR3 coding sequence is TGTGCCATCAGTGTTTTACCTTCACCCCTCCACTTT. It codes for CAISVLPSPLHF.

This CDR3 is CASSLTGGGYTF. In DNA, the CDR3 is TGTGCCAGCAGCTTAACCGGGGGAGGCTACACCTTC. V and J are TRBV7-9 and TRBJ1-2; maybe TRBD1 (5 bases). The CDR3 is 12 residues long. Germline V gene lookup returns CDR1 SEHNR and CDR2 FQNEAQ (reference sequence). Trimming cost V 2 bases and J 8 bases, with 9 bases left between them.

The chain joins TRBV20-1 to TRBJ2-7; TRBD2 is a possible D gene (7 bases). Germline lookup yields CDR1 DFQATT and CDR2 SNEGSKA (reference sequence). The CDR3 has 12 residues. DNA of the CDR3: TGCAGCGCAGGGCAGGGGAGGGACGAGCAGTACTTC. It codes for CSAGQGRDEQYF.

The gene calls are TRBV4-2 and TRBJ2-5; 7 bases are shared with TRBD2. CDR1 LGHNA and CDR2 YNFKEQ come from the germline V gene. This CDR3 is 16 amino acids long. Trimming removed 4 bases from V and 5 bases from J; junction bases left unmatched: 13. CDR3 coding DNA: TGTGCCAGCAGCCGCGGCCTAGCGGTAGGGAGGGAGACCCAGTACTTC. It yields the protein CASSRGLAVGRETQYF.

This clonotype is judged medium-sized. The chain links TRBV2 to TRBJ1-2; TRBD1 is a possible D gene (6 bases). Looked up from germline, CDR1 is SNHLY and CDR2 is FYNNEI. The CDR3 spans 15 residues. Trimming shortened V by 6 bases and J by 4 bases, and 18 bases separated the two germline ends. In DNA form, the CDR3 reads TGTGCCAGCAGCGGAGGGGGGGATCGGAGCTATGGCTACACCTTC. This codes for CASSGGGDRSYGYTF.

The rearrangement links TRBV5-6 to TRBJ2-5; 9 positions agree with TRBD1. With V trimmed by 2 bases and J by 5 bases, 10 bases remained unmatched. CDR1 and CDR2 from the germline V gene are SGHDT and YYEEEE. The length of the CDR3 is 16 residues. The CDR3 loop is CASSFRGTGFLETQYF. As DNA, the CDR3 is TGTGCCAGCAGCTTTCGCGGGACAGGGTTTTTGGAGACCCAGTACTTC.

This clonotype is medium-sized. This chain joins TRBV10-1 and TRBJ1-2; D perhaps matches TRBD1 (5 bases). This CDR3 contains 15 residues. In germline, CDR1 is WNHNN, CDR2 SYGVQD (reference sequence). The germline V and J ends were trimmed by 3 bases and 1 base, with 12 bases remaining between them. The CDR3 spells CASSDYGGINYGYTF. The CDR3 nucleotides read TGCGCCAGCAGTGATTATGGGGGGATTAACTATGGCTACACCTTC.

By frequency in the sample, this clonotype is medium-sized. The chain carries TRBV24-1 and TRBJ1-5, with 8 bases lining up with TRBD1. CDR3 size: 15 residues. The germline V gene encodes CDR1 KGHDR and CDR2 SFDVKD. V was pared by 3 bases and J by 2 bases, with 2 bases of the junction left unmatched. The CDR3 DNA is TGTGCCACCAGTGATCTGGGACAGGGCAATCAGCCCCAGCATTTT. Its protein is CATSDLGQGNQPQHF.

This clonotype was observed a handful of times. V gene TRBV5-4 combines with J gene TRBJ2-3, with D possibly being TRBD2 (5 bases). Germline CDR1 reads SGHNT; CDR2 reads YYREEE (reference sequence). The V gene lost 4 bases and the J gene lost 0 bases, with 12 bases spanning the gap. This CDR3 comprises 15 residues. This chain's CDR3 is CASSPRGSSTDTQYF. CDR3 coding DNA: TGTGCCAGCAGCCCCCGCGGGTCTAGCACAGATACGCAGTATTTT. Based on the CDR3 plus reference TRBV5-4 and TRBJ2-3, the full variable domain is ETGVTQSPTHLIKTRGQQVTLRCSSQSGHNTVSWYQQALGQGPQFIFQYYREEENGRGNFPPRFSGLQFPNYSSELNVNALELDDSALYLCASSPRGSSTDTQYFGPGTRLTVL.

This clonotype was observed a few times. The J gene is TRBJ2-5, the V gene TRBV24-1; 8 bases map to TRBD1. This CDR3 contains 15 residues. After removal of 4 bases from V and 1 base from J, the junction contained 4 bases not matched to a gene. CDR1 is KGHDR and CDR2 is SFDVKD in the germline V gene. The CDR3, as DNA: TGTGCCACCAGTGACGGCGGACAGGGCCAAGAGACCCAGTACTTC. This translates into CATSDGGQGQETQYF.

The V gene is TRBV9, the J gene TRBJ2-5, with 8 bases fitting TRBD2. The CDR3 contains 14 residues. Looked up from germline, CDR1 is SGDLS and CDR2 is YYNGEE. With V trimmed by 0 bases and J by 5 bases, 3 bases remained unmatched. The CDR3: CASSVAGGPETQYF. The CDR3 DNA sequence: TGTGCCAGCAGCGTAGCGGGGGGGCCTGAGACCCAGTACTTC. The full variable domain, rest sourced from reference TRBV9 and TRBJ2-5, is DSGVTQTPKHLITATGQRVTLRCSPRSGDLSVYWYQQSLDQGLQFLIQYYNGEERAKGNILERFSAQQFPDLHSELNLSSLELGDSALYFCASSVAGGPETQYFGPGTRLLVL.

There are a few counts of this clonotype. The chain is built from TRBV5-4 and TRBJ2-3, with TRBD2 matching 8 bases. The CDR3 has 16 amino acids. Germline CDR1 SGHNT, CDR2 YYREEE (reference sequence). J gave up 1 base and V 1 base, and 5 bases lay outside the gene matches. CDR3 sequence reads: CASSLQAGARTDTQYF. CDR3 nucleotide sequence: TGTGCCAGCAGCTTGCAAGCGGGGGCTCGCACAGATACGCAGTATTTT.

The chain has TRBV27 and TRBJ2-1, with 8 bases aligning to TRBD2. Germline V gene sequence: CDR1 MNHEY, CDR2 SMNVEV (reference sequence). V shed 1 base, J shed 5 bases, and the junction held 7 bases outside the gene matches. The length of the CDR3 is 16 residues. CDR3 residues: CASSLWGAGGHNEQFF. The CDR3 DNA reads TGTGCCAGCAGTTTATGGGGCGCGGGGGGTCACAATGAGCAGTTCTTC.

This clonotype has more than one count but fewer than ten. The chain employs TRBV10-1 and TRBJ2-5, with D perhaps being TRBD1 or TRBD2 (5 bases each). This CDR3 spans 14 amino acids. The germline V and J ends were trimmed by 3 bases and 1 base, with 9 bases remaining between them. Germline V gene lookup returns CDR1 WNHNN and CDR2 SYGVQD (reference sequence). CDR3 sequence: CASSDFGAQETQYF. CDR3 bases: TGCGCCAGCAGTGATTTCGGGGCCCAAGAGACCCAGTACTTC.

As to this clonotype: A junction end diverges from the germline sequence, so it may reflect a read error. The chain is built from TRBV2 and TRBJ2-1; the match to TRBD1 covers 7 bases. The CDR3 has 12 amino acids. Germline CDR1 SNHLY, CDR2 FYNNEI. The CDR3 here is CASSQTGNRDRF. Written as DNA, the CDR3 is TGTGCCAGCAGTCAGACAGGGAACCGGGACCGCTTC.

Within the sample, this clonotype is medium-sized. The chain joins TRBV24-1 to TRBJ1-2; D possibly corresponds to TRBD1 (6 bases). The CDR3 has 15 amino acids. The V and J ends lost 4 bases and 3 bases respectively, with 14 bases between them. CDR1 is KGHDR and CDR2 is SFDVKD in the germline V gene. The CDR3 bases are TGTGCCACCAGTGACCCCGCACAGGGAGACTATGGCTACACCTTC. Protein sequence: CATSDPAQGDYGYTF.

The chain recombines TRBV2 with TRBJ2-1; a possible D gene is TRBD2 (5 bases). V lost 5 bases and J 8 bases, leaving 13 bases between the germline ends. Germline CDR1 reads SNHLY; CDR2 reads FYNNEI. CDR3 length equals 13 residues. In nucleotides, the CDR3 is TGTGCCAGCAGTAGCACTAGTCCGCATGAGCAGTTCTTC. Amino acid sequence: CASSSTSPHEQFF.

This clonotype was picked up a small number of times. J is TRBJ2-3 and V is TRBV10-2, with 10 bases fitting TRBD2. This CDR3 is built from 14 residues. Germline CDR1 and CDR2: WSHSY and SAAADI. V lost 5 bases and J lost 6; bases outside the gene matches: 5. CDR3 DNA: TGCGCCAGCAGTATAGCGGGGGGCCCCGATACGCAGTATTTT. Amino acid sequence: CASSIAGGPDTQYF.

The chain has TRBV6-5 and TRBJ1-2, with a weak D call TRBD1 (6 bases). Germline CDR1 is MNHEY and CDR2 is SVGAGI. V was cut by 0 bases and J by 2 bases, with 7 bases left in between. This CDR3 has 14 amino acids. In nucleotides, the CDR3 is TGTGCCAGCAGTTACTCGAGGGGGAACTATGGCTACACCTTC. Amino acid sequence: CASSYSRGNYGYTF.

The rearrangement uses TRBV5-1 and TRBJ2-3; maybe TRBD1 (6 bases). The CDR3 consists of 15 residues. CDR1 SGHRS and CDR2 YFSETQ come from the germline V gene. Deletions cut 4 bases from V and 4 bases from J, with 16 bases between. The CDR3 coding sequence is TGCGCCAGCAGCGCGGGCACCACAGGGTCAGATACGCAGTATTTT. This gives the protein CASSAGTTGSDTQYF.

This clonotype was detected only a few times. The J gene is TRBJ2-4, the V gene TRBV5-1; TRBD1 aligns across 9 bases. The CDR3 is made up of 15 amino acids. The ends lost 3 bases at V and 7 bases at J; junction bases unmatched: 8. The V gene's germline CDR1 is SGHRS and CDR2 YFSETQ. CDR3 bases: TGCGCCAGCAGCTACGGTCGGACAGGGGTTAACATTCAGTACTTC. It encodes CASSYGRTGVNIQYF. The variable domain in full, completed from reference TRBV5-1 and TRBJ2-4, reads KAGVTQTPRYLIKTRGQQVTLSCSPISGHRSVSWYQQTPGQGLQFLFEYFSETQRNKGNFPGRFSGRQFSNSRSEMNVSTLELGDSALYLCASSYGRTGVNIQYFGAGTRLSVL.

J is TRBJ2-2 and V is TRBV7-2; 9 bases are a match to TRBD2. The CDR3 spans 15 residues. The germline gives CDR1 SGHTA, CDR2 FQGNSA. Unmatched junction bases numbered 2, after V lost 5 bases and J lost 1 base. The CDR3 bases are TGTGCCAGCAGCGTTAGCGGGGGGAACACCGGGGAGCTGTTTTTT. As protein: CASSVSGGNTGELFF.

The chain joins TRBV19 to TRBJ1-1; 7 bases are a match to TRBD1. The CDR3 runs 15 residues. With V trimmed by 5 bases and J by 5 bases, 11 bases remained unmatched. Germline-derived CDR1 and CDR2 are LNHDA and SQIVND (reference sequence). The CDR3 region is CASSSRQGRRTEAFF. CDR3 in DNA: TGTGCCAGTAGTTCCAGACAGGGCCGGAGGACTGAAGCTTTCTTT.